Each of the 16 T cell receptor beta chains below was sequenced from the same sample in a study of blood T cell repertoires in COVID-19. The assay was immunoSEQ multiplex PCR, and TCRdb's table has in-frame clones only and misses some. The sample yields 90,000 or so clones, about 76% seen once. Sequenced material: peripheral blood. These receptors originate from a human donor in a cohort sampled during active COVID-19.

The chain employs TRBV30 and TRBJ1-1; D is uncertain. The length of the CDR3 is 15 residues. CDR1 is GTSNPN, CDR2 SVGIG, per germline (reference sequence). V lost 0 bases and J lost 0, with 11 bases in between. CDR3 protein: CAWSVGVAMNTEAFF. For the CDR3, the DNA is TGTGCCTGGAGTGTCGGGGTGGCCATGAACACTGAAGCTTTCTTT.

The J gene is TRBJ2-3, the V gene TRBV3-1 (or the pseudogene TRBV3-2); 10 nucleotides line up with TRBD2. CDR3 length: 18 residues. In germline, CDR1 is LGHDT, CDR2 YNNKEL (reference sequence). J lost 3 bases, V lost 3 bases, and 12 bases had no gene match. The CDR3 nucleotides read TGTGCCAGCAGCCAGGACCCTGGAACTAGCGGGACGACAGATACGCAGTATTTT. It specifies CASSQDPGTSGTTDTQYF.

As concerns this clone: One end of the junction fails to match germline, which may point to a read error. The rearrangement joins TRBV9 to TRBJ2-1; 7 bases are a match to TRBD2. CDR3 length: 16 residues. Per the germline V gene, CDR1 is SGDLS and CDR2 is YYNGEE. The CDR3 DNA sequence: TGTGCCAGCAGCGTAGGGTTTCTGGGGGACTACGATGAGCAGTTCTTC. Its translation: CASSVGFLGDYDEQFF.

The V and J genes are TRBV28 and TRBJ1-4; D might be TRBD1 (5 bases). Per germline, CDR1 MDHEN and CDR2 SYDVKM. V was trimmed by 5 bases and J by 3 bases, leaving 13 bases between them. This CDR3 has 15 residues. The CDR3 DNA reads TGTGCCAGCAGTCCCCGGGGGGGGGCTAATGAAAAACTGTTTTTT. Amino acid sequence: CASSPRGGANEKLFF.

This chain uses TRBV3-1 (or the pseudogene TRBV3-2) with TRBJ1-2; weak D call: TRBD1 (5 bases). Germline CDR1 LGHDT, CDR2 YNNKEL (reference sequence). Trimming left V 7 bases short and J 4 bases short, with 16 bases between. CDR3 length: 14 amino acids. The CDR3 sequence: CASTLKGRVYGYTF. Here the CDR3 DNA reads TGTGCCAGCACCCTTAAGGGCAGGGTCTATGGCTACACCTTC.

The chain carries TRBV19 and TRBJ2-7; 7 bases are a match to TRBD1. J gave up 0 bases and V 7 bases, and 6 bases lay outside the gene matches. CDR1 is LNHDA, CDR2 SQIVND, per germline (reference sequence). The CDR3 length is 14 residues. In DNA, the CDR3 is TGTGCCAGTAACCGAGACAGGGCCTCCTACGAGCAGTACTTC. Amino acids: CASNRDRASYEQYF.

The chain recombines TRBV5-8 with TRBJ2-1, with 10 bases fitting TRBD2. The CDR3 spans 16 residues. After removal of 0 bases from V and 4 bases from J, the junction contained 4 bases not matched to a gene. CDR1 and CDR2 (germline): SGHTS, YDEGEE. CDR3 sequence (DNA): TGTGCCAGCAGCTTGGACACTAGCGGGGTTTACAATGAGCAGTTCTTC. Its translation: CASSLDTSGVYNEQFF.

This clone was counted once. V is TRBV19 and J is TRBJ1-1; possible D gene TRBD1, 5 bases. V gave up 8 bases and J gave up 5 bases, with 15 bases separating them. Germline V gene lookup returns CDR1 LNHDA and CDR2 SQIVND (reference sequence). The CDR3 runs to 13 residues. The CDR3 reads CASEAGRGTEAFF. The CDR3 DNA is TGTGCCAGTGAGGCGGGACGGGGGACTGAAGCTTTCTTT.

V and J are TRBV10-3 and TRBJ1-1; tentatively, D is TRBD1 (6 bases). Germline CDR1 and CDR2: ENHRY and SYGVKD. V gave up 3 bases and J gave up 1 base, with 12 bases separating them. The CDR3 is 15 residues long. The CDR3 loop reads CAISDVGHGNTEAFF. The CDR3 DNA follows: TGTGCCATCAGTGACGTGGGACACGGGAACACTGAAGCTTTCTTT.

The chain has TRBV2 and TRBJ1-1, with D possibly being TRBD1 (5 bases). Germline V gene sequence: CDR1 SNHLY, CDR2 FYNNEI. This CDR3 has 13 amino acids. V was clipped by 7 bases and J by 0 bases, with 9 bases between them. The chain's CDR3 is CASMGQVNTEAFF. The CDR3 DNA is TGTGCCAGCATGGGGCAGGTGAACACTGAAGCTTTCTTT.

The chain couples TRBV3-1 (or the pseudogene TRBV3-2) to TRBJ2-4; TRBD2 aligns across 7 bases. Germline assignment: CDR1 LGHDT and CDR2 YNNKEL (reference sequence). The CDR3 runs 13 residues. The junction had 3 bases not matched to a gene; V was cut back by 2 bases and J by 8 bases. CDR3 region: CASSQSRGDIQYF. The CDR3 nucleotides are TGTGCCAGCAGCCAATCTCGGGGGGACATTCAGTACTTC.

The chain recombines TRBV5-1 with TRBJ2-2; possible D gene TRBD1, 6 bases. V dropped 0 bases and J dropped 5 bases, with 11 bases sitting between them. In germline, CDR1 is SGHRS, CDR2 YFSETQ. This CDR3 contains 15 residues. In DNA, the CDR3 is TGCGCCAGCAGCTTGGTTGCAGGGGATACCGGGGAGCTGTTTTTT. Translated: CASSLVAGDTGELFF.

V is TRBV5-8 and J is TRBJ1-6; possible D gene TRBD1, 5 bases. Trimming cost V 0 bases and J 6 bases, with 7 bases left between them. Germline CDR1 SGHTS, CDR2 YDEGEE. There are 14 residues in the CDR3. CDR3 in DNA: TGTGCCAGCAGCTTGGAGCAGGGTAATTCACCCCTCCACTTT. Residues: CASSLEQGNSPLHF.

This clone was detected only once. The chain recombines TRBV7-9 with TRBJ2-3; D uncertain. CDR3 length: 14 residues. V lost 1 base and J lost 1, with 6 bases in between. CDR1 SEHNR and CDR2 FQNEAQ come from the germline V gene (reference sequence). CDR3 protein: CASSLGPGTDTQYF. The CDR3 DNA is TGTGCCAGCAGCTTAGGCCCGGGCACAGATACGCAGTATTTT.

V usage is TRBV19 and J usage is TRBJ2-2; tentative D call: TRBD2 (6 bases). Germline values: CDR1 LNHDA, CDR2 SQIVND (reference sequence). The CDR3 sequence is 15 residues long. V lost 3 bases to trimming and J lost 6 bases, with 14 bases between them. CDR3 protein: CASSMMGGGPGELFF. The CDR3 DNA follows: TGTGCCAGTAGTATGATGGGGGGTGGACCCGGGGAGCTGTTTTTT.

The CDR3 is CASRDSGKDYEQYF. The CDR3 nucleotides read TGTGCCAGCAGAGATTCCGGGAAAGACTACGAGCAGTACTTC. This chain uses TRBV7-9 with TRBJ2-7; D might be TRBD2 (5 bases). Trimming took off 6 bases at V and 3 bases at J, with 15 bases between the two ends. CDR3 length: 14 amino acids. CDR1 and CDR2 from the germline V gene are SEHNR and FQNEAQ (reference sequence).